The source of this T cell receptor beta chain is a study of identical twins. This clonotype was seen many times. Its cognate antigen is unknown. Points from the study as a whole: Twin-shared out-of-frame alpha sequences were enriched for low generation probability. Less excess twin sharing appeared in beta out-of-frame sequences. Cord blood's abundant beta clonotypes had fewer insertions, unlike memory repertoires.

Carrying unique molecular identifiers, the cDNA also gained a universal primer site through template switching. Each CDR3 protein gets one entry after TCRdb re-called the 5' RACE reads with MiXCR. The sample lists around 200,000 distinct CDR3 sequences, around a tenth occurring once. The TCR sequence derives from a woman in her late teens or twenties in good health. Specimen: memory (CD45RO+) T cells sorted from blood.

The CDR3 loop reads CASSQMGGLNTEAFF. The CDR3 DNA reads TGTGCCAGCAGCCAGATGGGGGGGTTGAACACTGAAGCTTTCTTT. J is TRBJ1-1 and V is TRBV7-2, with a weak D call TRBD1 (5 bases). The CDR3 sequence is 15 residues long. Germline assignment: CDR1 SGHTA and CDR2 FQGNSA. The V end was cut by 5 bases, the J end by 0 bases, with 13 bases between.